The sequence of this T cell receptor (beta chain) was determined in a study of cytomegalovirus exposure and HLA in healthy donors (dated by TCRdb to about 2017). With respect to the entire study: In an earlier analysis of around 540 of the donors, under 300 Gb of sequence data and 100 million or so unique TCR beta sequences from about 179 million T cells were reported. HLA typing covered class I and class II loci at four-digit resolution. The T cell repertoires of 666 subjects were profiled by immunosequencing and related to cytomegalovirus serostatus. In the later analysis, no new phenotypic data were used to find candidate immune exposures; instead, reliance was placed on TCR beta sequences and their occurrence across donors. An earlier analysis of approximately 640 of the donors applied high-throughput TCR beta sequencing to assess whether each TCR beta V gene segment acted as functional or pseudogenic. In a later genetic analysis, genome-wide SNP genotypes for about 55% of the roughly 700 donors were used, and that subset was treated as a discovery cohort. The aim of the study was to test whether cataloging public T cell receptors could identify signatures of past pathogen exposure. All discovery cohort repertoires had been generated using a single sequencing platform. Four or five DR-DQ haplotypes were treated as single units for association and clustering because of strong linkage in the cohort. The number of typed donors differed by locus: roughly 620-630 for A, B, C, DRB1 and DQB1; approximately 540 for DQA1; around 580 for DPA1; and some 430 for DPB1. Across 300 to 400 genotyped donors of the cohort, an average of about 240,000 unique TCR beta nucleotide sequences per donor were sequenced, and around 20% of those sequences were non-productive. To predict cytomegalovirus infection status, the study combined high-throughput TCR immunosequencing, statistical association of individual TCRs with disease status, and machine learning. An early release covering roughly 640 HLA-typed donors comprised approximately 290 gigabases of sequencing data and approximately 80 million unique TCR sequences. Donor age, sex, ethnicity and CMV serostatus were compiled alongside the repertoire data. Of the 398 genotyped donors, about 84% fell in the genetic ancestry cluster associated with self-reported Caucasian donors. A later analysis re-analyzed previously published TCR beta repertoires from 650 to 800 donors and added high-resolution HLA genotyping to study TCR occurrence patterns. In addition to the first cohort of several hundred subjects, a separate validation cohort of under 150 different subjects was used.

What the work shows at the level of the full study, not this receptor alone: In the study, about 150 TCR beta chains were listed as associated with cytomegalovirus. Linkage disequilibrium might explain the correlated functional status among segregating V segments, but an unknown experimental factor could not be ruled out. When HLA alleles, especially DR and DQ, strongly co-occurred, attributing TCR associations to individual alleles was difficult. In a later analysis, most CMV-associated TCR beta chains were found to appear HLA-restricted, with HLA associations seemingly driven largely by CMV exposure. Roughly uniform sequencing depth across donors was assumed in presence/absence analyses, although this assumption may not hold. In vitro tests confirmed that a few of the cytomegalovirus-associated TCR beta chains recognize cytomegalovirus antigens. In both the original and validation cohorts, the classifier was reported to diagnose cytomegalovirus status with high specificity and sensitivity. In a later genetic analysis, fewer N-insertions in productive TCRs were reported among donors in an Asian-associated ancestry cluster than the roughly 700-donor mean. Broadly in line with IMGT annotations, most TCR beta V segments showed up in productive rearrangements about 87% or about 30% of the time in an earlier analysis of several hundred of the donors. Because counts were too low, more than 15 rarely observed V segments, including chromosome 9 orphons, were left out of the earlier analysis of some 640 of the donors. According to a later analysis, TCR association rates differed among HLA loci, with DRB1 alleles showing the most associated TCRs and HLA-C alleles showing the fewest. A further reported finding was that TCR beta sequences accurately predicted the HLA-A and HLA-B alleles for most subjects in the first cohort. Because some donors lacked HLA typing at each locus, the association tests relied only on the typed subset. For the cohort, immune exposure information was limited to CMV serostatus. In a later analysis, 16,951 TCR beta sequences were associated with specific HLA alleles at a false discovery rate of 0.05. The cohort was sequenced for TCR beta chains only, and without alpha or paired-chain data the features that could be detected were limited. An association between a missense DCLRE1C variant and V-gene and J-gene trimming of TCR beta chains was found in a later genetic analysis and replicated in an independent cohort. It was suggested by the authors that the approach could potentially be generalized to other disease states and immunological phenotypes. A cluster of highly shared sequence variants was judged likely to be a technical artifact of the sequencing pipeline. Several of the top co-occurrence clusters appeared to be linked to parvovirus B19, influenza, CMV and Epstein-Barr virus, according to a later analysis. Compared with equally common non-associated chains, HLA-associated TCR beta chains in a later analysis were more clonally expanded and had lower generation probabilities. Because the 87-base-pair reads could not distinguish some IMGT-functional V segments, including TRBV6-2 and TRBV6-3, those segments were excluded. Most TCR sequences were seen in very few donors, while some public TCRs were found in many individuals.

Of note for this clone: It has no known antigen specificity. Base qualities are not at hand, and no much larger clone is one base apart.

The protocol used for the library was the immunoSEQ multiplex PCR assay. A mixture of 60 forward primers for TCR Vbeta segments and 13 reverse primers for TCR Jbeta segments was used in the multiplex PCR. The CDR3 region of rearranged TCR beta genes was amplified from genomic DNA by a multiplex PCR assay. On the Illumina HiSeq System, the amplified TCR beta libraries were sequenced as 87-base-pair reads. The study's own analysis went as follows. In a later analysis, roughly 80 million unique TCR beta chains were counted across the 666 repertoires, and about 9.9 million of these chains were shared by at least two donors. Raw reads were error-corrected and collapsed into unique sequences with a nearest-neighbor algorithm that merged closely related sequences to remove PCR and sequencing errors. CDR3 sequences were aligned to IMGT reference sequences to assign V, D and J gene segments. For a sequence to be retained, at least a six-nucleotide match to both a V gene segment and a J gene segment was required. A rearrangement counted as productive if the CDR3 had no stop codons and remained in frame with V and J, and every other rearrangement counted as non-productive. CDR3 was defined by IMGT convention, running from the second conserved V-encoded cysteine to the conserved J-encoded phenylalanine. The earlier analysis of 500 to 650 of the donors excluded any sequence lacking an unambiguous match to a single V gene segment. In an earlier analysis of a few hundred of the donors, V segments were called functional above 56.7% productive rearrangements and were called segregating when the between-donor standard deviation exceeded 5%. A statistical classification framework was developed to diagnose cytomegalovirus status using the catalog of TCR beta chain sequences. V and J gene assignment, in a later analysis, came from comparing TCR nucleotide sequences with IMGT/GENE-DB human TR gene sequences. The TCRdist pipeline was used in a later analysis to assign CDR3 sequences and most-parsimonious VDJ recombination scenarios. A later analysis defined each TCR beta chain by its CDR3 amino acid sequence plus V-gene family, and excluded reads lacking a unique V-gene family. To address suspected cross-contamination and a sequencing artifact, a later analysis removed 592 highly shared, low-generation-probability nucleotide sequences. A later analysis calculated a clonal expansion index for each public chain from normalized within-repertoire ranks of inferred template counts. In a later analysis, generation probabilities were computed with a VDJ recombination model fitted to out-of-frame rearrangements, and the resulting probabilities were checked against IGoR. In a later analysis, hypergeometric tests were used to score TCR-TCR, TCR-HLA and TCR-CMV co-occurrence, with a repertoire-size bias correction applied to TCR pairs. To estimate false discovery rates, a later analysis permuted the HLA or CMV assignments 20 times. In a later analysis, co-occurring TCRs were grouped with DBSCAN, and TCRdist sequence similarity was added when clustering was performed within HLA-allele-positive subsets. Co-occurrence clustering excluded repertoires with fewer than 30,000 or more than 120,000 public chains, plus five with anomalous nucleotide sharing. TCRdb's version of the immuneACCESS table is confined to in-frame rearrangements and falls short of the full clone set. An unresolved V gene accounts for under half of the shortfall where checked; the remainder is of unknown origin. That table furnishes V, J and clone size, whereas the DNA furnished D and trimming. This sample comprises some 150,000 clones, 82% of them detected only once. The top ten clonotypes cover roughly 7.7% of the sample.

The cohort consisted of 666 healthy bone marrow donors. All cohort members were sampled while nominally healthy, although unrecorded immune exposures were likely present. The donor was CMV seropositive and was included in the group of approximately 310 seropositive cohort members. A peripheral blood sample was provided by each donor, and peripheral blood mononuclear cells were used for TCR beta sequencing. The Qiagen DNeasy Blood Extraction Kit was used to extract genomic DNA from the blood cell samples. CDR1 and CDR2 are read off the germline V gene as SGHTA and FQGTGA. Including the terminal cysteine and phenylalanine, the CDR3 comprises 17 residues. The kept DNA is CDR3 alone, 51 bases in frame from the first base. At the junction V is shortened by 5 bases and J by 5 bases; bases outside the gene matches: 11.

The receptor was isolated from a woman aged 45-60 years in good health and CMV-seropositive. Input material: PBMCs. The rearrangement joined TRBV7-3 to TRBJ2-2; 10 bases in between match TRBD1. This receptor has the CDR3 CASSPRRQGAGTGELFF. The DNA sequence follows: TGTGCCAGCAGCCCAAGGCGACAGGGGGCTGGGACCGGGGAGCTGTTTTTT.